Following are 30 T cell receptor beta chains from one sample sequenced in a study of cytomegalovirus exposure and HLA in healthy donors. Researchers ran the PCR with 60 Vbeta and 13 Jbeta primers. Method: immunoSEQ multiplex PCR; TCRdb's copy keeps in-frame clones and lacks some. Of 100,000 to 150,000 clones in the sample, roughly four fifths were seen once. The source material was PBMCs. These receptors were collected from a woman in her thirties or forties in good health and CMV-seropositive.

To note about this clone: This CDR3 is missing its conserved last phenylalanine or tryptophan, likely due to a read error. It is unclear where the CDR3 begins or ends on the DNA, so no DNA is shown, and the CDR3 is as TCRdb lists it. The V and J genes are TRBV9 and TRBJ2-3; the table's D call of TRBD2 was not tested on the DNA. The CDR3 spans 13 residues, counting both ends. Germline CDR1 reads SGDLS; CDR2 reads YYNGEE. The CDR3 sequence: CASSVVGFGTTSL.

J is TRBJ2-1 and V is TRBV5-8; 9 bases line up with TRBD1. Germline V gives CDR1 SGHTS, CDR2 YDEGEE. The junction had 7 bases not matched to a gene; V was cut back by 3 bases and J by 6 bases. The CDR3 contains 15 residues. CDR3 in amino acids: CASSSTGTGINEQFF. The CDR3 DNA reads as TGTGCCAGCAGCTCGACCGGGACAGGGATCAATGAGCAGTTCTTC.

This clone has just a few counts. The chain has TRBV7-2 and TRBJ2-7; 7 bases agree with TRBD1. The V and J ends lost 5 bases and 0 bases, in that order; junction bases with no gene match: 13. The CDR3 sequence is 17 residues long. The germline gives CDR1 SGHTA, CDR2 FQGNSA. The chain's CDR3 is CASSLFFPGQSSYEQYF. CDR3 sequence (DNA): TGTGCCAGCAGCCTATTTTTCCCGGGACAGAGCTCCTACGAGCAGTACTTC.

The J gene is TRBJ1-2, the V gene TRBV18; TRBD1 agrees at 8 bases. V shed 0 bases, J shed 7 bases, and the junction held 10 bases outside the gene matches. CDR1 is KGHSH and CDR2 is LQKENI in the germline V gene. This CDR3 spans 16 amino acids. CDR3 sequence reads: CASSPPGARGLSGYTF. The CDR3 DNA follows: TGTGCCAGCTCACCACCGGGGGCCAGGGGGCTTTCTGGCTACACCTTC.

The V gene is TRBV9, the J gene TRBJ2-1, with 9 bases lining up with TRBD2. Germline assignment: CDR1 SGDLS and CDR2 YYNGEE. V was pared by 0 bases and J by 4 bases, with 5 bases of the junction left unmatched. The CDR3 is 16 amino acids. The DNA for the CDR3 is TGTGCCAGCAGCGTAGTCCCAGCGGGAGGTTACAATGAGCAGTTCTTC. Encoded protein: CASSVVPAGGYNEQFF.

This chain joins TRBV4-1 and TRBJ2-3; a possible D gene is TRBD2 (5 bases). Trimming stripped 1 base from V and 3 bases from J, with 17 bases between. This CDR3 comprises 17 residues. The germline CDR1 and CDR2 sequences are MGHRA and YSYEKL. CDR3: CASSQAPEAAATDTQYF. Here the CDR3 DNA reads TGCGCCAGCAGCCAAGCCCCGGAGGCCGCGGCTACAGATACGCAGTATTTT.

The genes are TRBV5-1 and TRBJ2-1; TRBD1 aligns across 8 bases. Germline CDR1 reads SGHRS; CDR2 reads YFSETQ. The CDR3 extends over 15 amino acids. The trim removed 0 bases at V and 7 bases at J, leaving 6 bases unmatched. The CDR3 reads CASSLAGQGLNEQFF. The CDR3 DNA is TGCGCCAGCAGCTTGGCCGGACAGGGTTTGAATGAGCAGTTCTTC. Variable domain in full (rest from reference TRBV5-1 and TRBJ2-1): KAGVTQTPRYLIKTRGQQVTLSCSPISGHRSVSWYQQTPGQGLQFLFEYFSETQRNKGNFPGRFSGRQFSNSRSEMNVSTLELGDSALYLCASSLAGQGLNEQFFGPGTRLTVL.

V is TRBV28 and J is TRBJ1-4; TRBD1 aligns across 7 bases. The V gene end was trimmed by 5 bases and the J gene end by 5 bases; junction bases not matched to a gene: 14. Germline values: CDR1 MDHEN, CDR2 SYDVKM. The CDR3 contains 17 residues. The CDR3 DNA sequence: TGTGCCAGCAGTCACCCGAAGATAGGGGGCAGGAATGAAAAACTGTTTTTT. As protein: CASSHPKIGGRNEKLFF.

The genes are TRBV7-8 and TRBJ2-5; D is possibly TRBD2 (5 bases). Germline assignment: CDR1 SGHVS and CDR2 FQNEAQ. Trimming stripped 5 bases from V and 0 bases from J, with 13 bases between. The CDR3 totals 15 residues. Written as DNA, the CDR3 is TGTGCCAGCAGCCCAAGGACTGGGTACCAAGAGACCCAGTACTTC. Translation: CASSPRTGYQETQYF.

This chain uses TRBV7-2 with TRBJ2-4, with D possibly being TRBD2 (7 bases). Germline-derived CDR1 and CDR2 are SGHTA and FQGNSA. V was pared by 1 base and J by 5 bases, with 12 bases between. This CDR3 has 15 residues. CDR3 region: CASSLEGGGQNIQYF. CDR3 nucleotide sequence: TGTGCCAGCAGCTTAGAGGGCGGGGGCCAAAACATTCAGTACTTC.

The chain is built from TRBV27 and TRBJ2-1, with D maybe TRBD2 (5 bases). The germline V gene has CDR1 MNHEY and CDR2 SMNVEV (reference sequence). V lost 6 bases, J lost 6 bases, and 12 bases lay in between. The CDR3 is 13 residues long. The chain's CDR3 is CASSLRAGNEQFF. The CDR3 nucleotides are TGTGCCAGCAGCCTAAGGGCGGGCAATGAGCAGTTCTTC.

The rearrangement joins TRBV19 to TRBJ2-1, with a tentative D call TRBD2 (10 bases). The length of the CDR3 is 19 residues. Germline V gives CDR1 LNHDA, CDR2 SQIVND (reference sequence). V was shortened by 4 bases and J by 2 bases, with 24 bases between the two germline ends. Written as DNA, the CDR3 is TGTGCCAGTAGTAGCGGGACAGGGAGACTAGCGGGTCCCTACAATGAGCAGTTCTTC. Protein: CASSSGTGRLAGPYNEQFF.

A remark on this clone: One end of the junction varies from germline; a read error may be responsible. This rearrangement joins TRBV6-4 to TRBJ1-4; the D gene is possibly TRBD1 (5 bases). Germline CDR1 and CDR2: MRHNA and SNTAGT. There are 14 residues in the CDR3. The CDR3 region has the DNA TGTGCCAGCAATGACCTCCAGGGTGGGGGGAAACTGTTTTTT. It translates to CASNDLQGGGKLFF.

The V call is TRBV5-4, the J call TRBJ2-7, with D possibly TRBD1 on 7 matching bases. CDR3 length: 14 amino acids. Trimming removed 4 bases at V and 2 bases at J, with 13 bases between. The germline V gene encodes CDR1 SGHNT and CDR2 YYREEE (reference sequence). The CDR3 DNA is TGTGCCAGCAGCGCGGGACAGTTTACCTACGAGCAGTACTTC. Translating gives CASSAGQFTYEQYF.

The V call is TRBV11-1, the J call TRBJ2-1, with 12 bases that match TRBD2. CDR3 length: 13 amino acids. V lost 10 bases to trimming and J lost 8 bases; unmatched junction nucleotides: 6. Germline CDR1 is SGHAT and CDR2 is FQDESV (reference sequence). This CDR3 reads CATGTSGSHEQFF. The CDR3 DNA sequence: TGTGCCACGGGGACTAGCGGGTCCCATGAGCAGTTCTTC.

V and J are TRBV27 and TRBJ2-1, with 9 bases aligning to TRBD1. The CDR3 consists of 15 residues. Germline loops: CDR1 MNHEY, CDR2 SMNVEV (reference sequence). Trimming removed 5 bases from V and 7 bases from J; junction bases left unmatched: 9. CDR3 region: CASSSPGQGKNEQFF. The DNA of the CDR3 is TGTGCCAGCAGTAGCCCGGGACAGGGCAAAAATGAGCAGTTCTTC.

This clone appeared a few times. The chain uses TRBV6-6 and TRBJ2-3; D possibly corresponds to TRBD2 (6 bases). The V gene's germline CDR1 is MNHNY and CDR2 SVGAGI (reference sequence). CDR3 length: 15 amino acids. V was pared by 6 bases and J by 0 bases, with 13 bases between. The CDR3 spells CASSPLRGSTDTQYF. The DNA for the CDR3 is TGTGCCAGCAGCCCTTTGCGGGGTAGCACAGATACGCAGTATTTT.

The chain carries TRBV18 and TRBJ1-1; no firm D call. Germline CDR1 KGHSH, CDR2 LQKENI. Trimming stripped 0 bases from V and 4 bases from J, with 24 bases between. The CDR3 totals 19 residues. Here the CDR3 DNA reads TGTGCCAGCTCACCACCGATGAGGACTGCCGCTGTAAGTTCCACTGAAGCTTTCTTT. Residues: CASSPPMRTAAVSSTEAFF.

The V and J genes are TRBV19 and TRBJ2-3, with 10 nucleotides matching TRBD2. From germline, CDR1 is LNHDA and CDR2 SQIVND (reference sequence). CDR3 size: 15 residues. With V trimmed by 4 bases and J by 4 bases, 5 bases remained unmatched. The CDR3 DNA is TGTGCCAGTAGTAATCCTAGCGGGAGCGCAGATACGCAGTATTTT. Protein product: CASSNPSGSADTQYF.

This clone was seen a few times. The chain combines TRBV7-2 with TRBJ2-7; TRBD2 aligns across 12 bases. The CDR3 length is 15 residues. Germline CDR1 is SGHTA and CDR2 is FQGNSA. V lost 2 bases, J lost 4 bases, and 3 bases stayed unmatched. The CDR3 spells CASSLRTSGMYEQYF. CDR3 in DNA: TGTGCCAGCAGCTTAAGGACTAGCGGGATGTACGAGCAGTACTTC.

The chain carries TRBV5-1 and TRBJ2-1, with TRBD1 identical over 9 bases. J lost 7 bases, V lost 3 bases, and 5 bases had no gene match. The CDR3 consists of 14 residues. The germline CDR1 and CDR2 sequences are SGHRS and YFSETQ. The CDR3 sequence: CASSSGQGLNEQFF. The CDR3 bases are TGCGCCAGCAGCTCGGGACAGGGATTAAATGAGCAGTTCTTC. The entire variable domain, with the rest obtained from reference TRBV5-1 and TRBJ2-1, is as follows: KAGVTQTPRYLIKTRGQQVTLSCSPISGHRSVSWYQQTPGQGLQFLFEYFSETQRNKGNFPGRFSGRQFSNSRSEMNVSTLELGDSALYLCASSSGQGLNEQFFGPGTRLTVL.

V and J are TRBV7-9 and TRBJ2-7; 8 bases match TRBD2. Per the germline V gene, CDR1 is SEHNR and CDR2 is FQNEAQ (reference sequence). The CDR3 is 19 amino acids. J lost 1 base, V lost 5 bases, and 19 bases had no gene match. CDR3 coding DNA: TGTGCCAGCAGCCGAGTTGGGGGTTTGGGTAGCGGGACATCCTACGAGCAGTACTTC. Translated, it gives CASSRVGGLGSGTSYEQYF.

The CDR3 here is CASSEGGLGGHNEQFF. The CDR3 coding sequence is TGTGCCAGCAGTGAGGGGGGATTGGGGGGACACAATGAGCAGTTCTTC. The V gene is TRBV25-1, the J gene TRBJ2-1, with D possibly TRBD2 on 6 matching bases. The CDR3 totals 16 residues. Trimming pared 3 bases from V and 5 bases from J, leaving 17 bases between. CDR1 and CDR2 from the germline V gene are MGHDK and SYGVNS.

The chain employs TRBV5-6 and TRBJ1-1, with a tentative D call TRBD1 (5 bases). CDR1 and CDR2 (germline): SGHDT, YYEEEE. This CDR3 contains 13 residues. The V gene lost 4 bases and the J gene lost 0 bases, with 7 bases spanning the gap. CDR3 protein: CASSVTVNTEAFF. In DNA form, the CDR3 reads TGTGCCAGCAGCGTGACAGTGAACACTGAAGCTTTCTTT.

The genes are TRBV29-1 and TRBJ1-4; 11 bases are a match to TRBD1. The germline V gene encodes CDR1 SQVTM and CDR2 ANQGSEA. V lost 6 bases to trimming and J lost 7 bases; unmatched junction nucleotides: 7. This CDR3 region has 14 residues. The CDR3 bases are TGCAGCGTGGGACAGGGGGAGAGAGGTGAAAAACTGTTTTTT. Encoded protein: CSVGQGERGEKLFF.

The V gene is TRBV9, the J gene TRBJ2-1; 12 bases fit TRBD1. Germline CDR1 and CDR2: SGDLS and YYNGEE. The V and J ends lost 3 bases and 8 bases, in that order; junction bases with no gene match: 9. The CDR3 consists of 16 residues. In DNA form, the CDR3 reads TGTGCCAGCAGCGAGGGGGGGACAGGGGGCTCGGATGAGCAGTTCTTC. Its translation: CASSEGGTGGSDEQFF.

This rearrangement joins TRBV5-1 to TRBJ2-3; the match to TRBD2 covers 9 bases. CDR1 is SGHRS and CDR2 is YFSETQ in the germline V gene. The junction had 10 bases not matched to a gene; V was cut back by 4 bases and J by 4 bases. This CDR3 region has 16 residues. In DNA form, the CDR3 reads TGCGCCAGCAGCACCAACATAGCGGGAGTAGCAGATACGCAGTATTTT. It translates to CASSTNIAGVADTQYF.

This chain joins TRBV19 and TRBJ1-3, with 8 nucleotides matching TRBD1. CDR1 LNHDA and CDR2 SQIVND come from the germline V gene (reference sequence). V shed 6 bases, J shed 4 bases, and the junction held 5 bases outside the gene matches. CDR3 length equals 14 residues. The CDR3 spells CASRGQGAGNTIYF. CDR3 coding DNA: TGTGCCAGTAGGGGCCAGGGGGCCGGAAACACCATATATTTT. Supplemented by reference TRBV19 and TRBJ1-3, the full variable domain reads DGGITQSPKYLFRKEGQNVTLSCEQNLNHDAMYWYRQDPGQGLRLIYYSQIVNDFQKGDIAEGYSVSREKKESFPLTVTSAQKNPTAFYLCASRGQGAGNTIYFGEGSWLTVV.

The CDR3 DNA is TGTGCCAGTAGTATAGACCCTCCCAGCTCCTACAATGAGCAGTTCTTC. The encoded protein is CASSIDPPSSYNEQFF. The chain has TRBV19 and TRBJ2-1; D not certain. The CDR3 spans 16 residues. Per the germline V gene, CDR1 is LNHDA and CDR2 is SQIVND (reference sequence). V lost 0 bases to trimming and J lost 0 bases, with 9 bases between them.

V and J are TRBV2 and TRBJ2-7; 7 nucleotides agree with TRBD2. Germline values: CDR1 SNHLY, CDR2 FYNNEI. The V segment lost 0 bases and the J segment 4 bases; nucleotides outside the gene matches: 12. This CDR3 comprises 17 residues. The DNA of the CDR3 is TGTGCCAGCAGTGAAGCGCTTCTGGGGGAGGGCCATTACGAGCAGTACTTC. Translation: CASSEALLGEGHYEQYF.